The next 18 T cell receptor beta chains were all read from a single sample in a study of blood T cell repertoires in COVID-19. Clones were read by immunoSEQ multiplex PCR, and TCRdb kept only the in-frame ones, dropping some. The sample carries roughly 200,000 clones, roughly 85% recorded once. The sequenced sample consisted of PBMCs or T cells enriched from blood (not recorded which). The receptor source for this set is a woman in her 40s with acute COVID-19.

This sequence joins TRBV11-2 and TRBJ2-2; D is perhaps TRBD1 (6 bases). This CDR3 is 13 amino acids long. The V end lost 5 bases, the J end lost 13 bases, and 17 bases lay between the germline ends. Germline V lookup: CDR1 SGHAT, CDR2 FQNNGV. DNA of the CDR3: TGTGCCAGCAGCCCTAGGGACACCTTGGGGCTGTTTTTT. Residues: CASSPRDTLGLFF.

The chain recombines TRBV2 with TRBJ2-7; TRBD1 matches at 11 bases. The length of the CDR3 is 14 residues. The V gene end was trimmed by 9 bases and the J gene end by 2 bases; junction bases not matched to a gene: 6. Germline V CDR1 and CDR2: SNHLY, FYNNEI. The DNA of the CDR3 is TGTGCCAGAGGAGAGGGACAGGGGGCCTACGAGCAGTACTTC. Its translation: CARGEGQGAYEQYF.

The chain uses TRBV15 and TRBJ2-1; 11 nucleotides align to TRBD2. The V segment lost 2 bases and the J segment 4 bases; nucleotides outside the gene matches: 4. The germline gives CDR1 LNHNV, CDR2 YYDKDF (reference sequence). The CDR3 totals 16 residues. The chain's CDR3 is CATSRSRLAGYNEQFF. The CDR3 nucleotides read TGTGCCACCAGCAGATCCAGACTAGCGGGATACAATGAGCAGTTCTTC.

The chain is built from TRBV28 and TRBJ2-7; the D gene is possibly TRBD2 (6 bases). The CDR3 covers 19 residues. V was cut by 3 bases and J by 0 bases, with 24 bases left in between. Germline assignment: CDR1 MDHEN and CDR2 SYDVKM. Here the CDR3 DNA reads TGTGCCAGCAGTTTGGGGCTGGCTGGAATAACGGGAGACTCCTACGAGCAGTACTTC. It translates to CASSLGLAGITGDSYEQYF.

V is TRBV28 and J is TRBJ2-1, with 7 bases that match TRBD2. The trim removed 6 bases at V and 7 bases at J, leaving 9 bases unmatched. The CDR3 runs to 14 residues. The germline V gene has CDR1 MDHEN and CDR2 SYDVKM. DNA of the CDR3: TGTGCCAGCAGCCCCCTGACTAGCTGGAATGAGCAGTTCTTC. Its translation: CASSPLTSWNEQFF. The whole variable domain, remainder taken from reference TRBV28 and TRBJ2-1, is DVKVTQSSRYLVKRTGEKVFLECVQDMDHENMFWYRQDPGLGLRLIYFSYDVKMKEKGDIPEGYSVSREKKERFSLILESASTNQTSMYLCASSPLTSWNEQFFGPGTRLTVL.

The DNA for the CDR3 is TGCAGCGTTGACCCAGCGGGGTACAGCACAGATACGCAGTATTTT. It translates to CSVDPAGYSTDTQYF. This rearrangement joins TRBV29-1 to TRBJ2-3; TRBD2 aligns across 7 bases. The V and J ends lost 3 bases and 0 bases, in that order; junction bases with no gene match: 6. CDR3 length equals 15 residues. Germline values: CDR1 SQVTM, CDR2 ANQGSEA.

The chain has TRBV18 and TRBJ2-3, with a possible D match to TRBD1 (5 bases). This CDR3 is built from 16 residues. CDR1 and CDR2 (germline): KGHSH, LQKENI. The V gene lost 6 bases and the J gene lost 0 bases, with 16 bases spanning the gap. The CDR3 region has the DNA TGTGCCAGCTCCCAGGGTGGAAGCGCCAGCACAGATACGCAGTATTTT. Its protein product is CASSQGGSASTDTQYF.

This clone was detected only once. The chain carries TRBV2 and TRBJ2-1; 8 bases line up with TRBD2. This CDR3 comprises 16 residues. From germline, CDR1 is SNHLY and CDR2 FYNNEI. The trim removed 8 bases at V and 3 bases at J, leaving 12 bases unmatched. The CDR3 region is CASSEGLDPLYNEQFF. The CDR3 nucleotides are TGTGCCAGCTCCGAGGGACTAGATCCCCTCTACAATGAGCAGTTCTTC.

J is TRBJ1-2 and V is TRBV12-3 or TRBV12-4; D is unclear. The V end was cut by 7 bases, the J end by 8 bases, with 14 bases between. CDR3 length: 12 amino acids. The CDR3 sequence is CASTFGPGGYTF. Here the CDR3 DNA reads TGTGCCAGCACCTTTGGGCCCGGAGGCTACACCTTC.

Here the CDR3 DNA reads TGTGCCAGCGGGGTGACAGTGAACACTGAAGCTTTCTTT. This translates into CASGVTVNTEAFF. The chain is built from TRBV28 and TRBJ1-1; a possible D gene is TRBD1 (5 bases). This CDR3 spans 13 amino acids. The germline CDR1 and CDR2 sequences are MDHEN and SYDVKM. The germline V and J ends were trimmed by 8 bases and 0 bases, with 10 bases remaining between them.

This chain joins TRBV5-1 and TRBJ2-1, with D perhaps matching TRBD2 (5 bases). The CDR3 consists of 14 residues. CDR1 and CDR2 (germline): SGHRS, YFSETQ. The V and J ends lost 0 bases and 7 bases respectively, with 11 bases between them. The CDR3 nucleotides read TGCGCCAGCAGCTTGGGTGGCGGGTTAAATGAGCAGTTCTTC. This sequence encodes CASSLGGGLNEQFF. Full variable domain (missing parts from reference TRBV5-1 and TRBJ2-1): KAGVTQTPRYLIKTRGQQVTLSCSPISGHRSVSWYQQTPGQGLQFLFEYFSETQRNKGNFPGRFSGRQFSNSRSEMNVSTLELGDSALYLCASSLGGGLNEQFFGPGTRLTVL.

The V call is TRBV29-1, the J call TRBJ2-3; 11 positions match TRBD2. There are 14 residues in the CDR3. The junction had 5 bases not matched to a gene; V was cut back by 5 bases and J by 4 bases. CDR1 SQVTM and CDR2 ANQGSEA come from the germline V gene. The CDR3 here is CSVSTSGAADTQYF. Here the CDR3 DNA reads TGCAGCGTTTCGACTAGCGGGGCCGCAGATACGCAGTATTTT.

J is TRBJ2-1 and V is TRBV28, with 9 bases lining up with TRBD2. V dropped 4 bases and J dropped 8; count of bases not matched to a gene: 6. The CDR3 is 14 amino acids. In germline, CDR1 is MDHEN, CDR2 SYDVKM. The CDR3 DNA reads TGTGCCAGCAGTTGGGCGGGAGGGCCCCATGAGCAGTTCTTC. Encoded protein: CASSWAGGPHEQFF.

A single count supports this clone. The CDR3 nucleotides read TGTGCCAGCAGCCCAATGGGCGGACTAGGGCCCTACGAGCAGTACTTC. Amino acids: CASSPMGGLGPYEQYF. The chain has TRBV7-2 and TRBJ2-7; 7 nucleotides match TRBD2. CDR1 is SGHTA, CDR2 FQGNSA, per germline. The CDR3 is 16 residues long. The J segment lost 2 bases and the V segment lost 5 bases, leaving 12 bases of the junction unmatched.

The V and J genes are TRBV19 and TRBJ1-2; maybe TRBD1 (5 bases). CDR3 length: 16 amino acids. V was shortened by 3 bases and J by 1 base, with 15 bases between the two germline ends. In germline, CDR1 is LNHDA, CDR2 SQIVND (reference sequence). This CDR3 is CASSITPLTVNYGYTF. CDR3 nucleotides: TGTGCCAGTAGTATTACCCCTCTGACAGTTAACTATGGCTACACCTTC.

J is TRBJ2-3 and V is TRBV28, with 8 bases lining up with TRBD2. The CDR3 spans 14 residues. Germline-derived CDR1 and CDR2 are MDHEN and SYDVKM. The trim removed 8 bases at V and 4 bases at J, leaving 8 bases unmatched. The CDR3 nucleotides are TGTGCCAGCTGGGGGAGCGGGAGACCAGATACGCAGTATTTT. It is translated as CASWGSGRPDTQYF.

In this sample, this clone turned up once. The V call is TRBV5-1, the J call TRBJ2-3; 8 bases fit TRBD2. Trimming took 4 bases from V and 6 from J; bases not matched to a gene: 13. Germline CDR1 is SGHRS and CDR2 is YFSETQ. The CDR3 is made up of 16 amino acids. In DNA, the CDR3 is TGCGCCAGCAGCGTGGGCTGGGGACTAGGGTCGGATACGCAGTATTTT. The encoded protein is CASSVGWGLGSDTQYF.

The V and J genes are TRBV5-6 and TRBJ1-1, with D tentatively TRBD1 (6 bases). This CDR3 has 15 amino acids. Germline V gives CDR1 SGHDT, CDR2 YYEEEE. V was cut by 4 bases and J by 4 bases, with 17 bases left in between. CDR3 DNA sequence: TGTGCCAGCAGCAGATGGGGGGGCGGGGGCACTGAAGCTTTCTTT. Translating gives CASSRWGGGGTEAFF.